The rows below give T cell receptor beta chains drawn from one sample of a study of blood T cell repertoires in COVID-19. The table came from immunoSEQ multiplex PCR; TCRdb's copy has only in-frame clones and leaves some out. The repertoire includes under 4,500 clones, 80% of them detected once, and 20% to 25% sits in the top ten. Sequenced material: peripheral blood. The receptors were gathered from a human donor in a cohort sampled during active COVID-19. Each CDR3 is given with its conserved first and last residue. Fields, in order: CDR3 length, V gene, J gene, clone size, D gene, CDR3 DNA, CDR3 protein. D genes are given only for firm matches. Rows give clone size only sometimes, using once, few, many, or a class for an expanded clone.

CDR3 length: 15; V gene: TRBV6-6; J gene: TRBJ2-1; clone size: .; D gene: .; CDR3 DNA: TGTGCCAGCAGTTACTCTGCGGGGCTTTACAATGAGCAGTTCTTC; CDR3 protein: CASSYSAGLYNEQFF
CDR3 length: 13; V gene: TRBV20-1; J gene: TRBJ2-7; clone size: .; D gene: .; CDR3 DNA: TGCAGTGCTAGTTCACTGGAGGGCGACGAGCAGTACTTC; CDR3 protein: CSASSLEGDEQYF
CDR3 length: 18; V gene: TRBV4-3; J gene: TRBJ2-1; clone size: once; D gene: .; CDR3 DNA: TGCGCCAGCAGCCAAGAGTCCCAGGCAGGGGGGATCTACAATGAGCAGTTCTTC; CDR3 protein: CASSQESQAGGIYNEQFF
CDR3 length: 13; V gene: TRBV30; J gene: TRBJ1-2; clone size: medium-sized; D gene: TRBD1; CDR3 DNA: TGTGCCTGGGATGGCGGACAGGGCGGAGGCTACACCTTC; CDR3 protein: CAWDGGQGGGYTF
CDR3 length: 14; V gene: TRBV7-2; J gene: TRBJ2-7; clone size: medium-sized; D gene: TRBD2; CDR3 DNA: TGTGCCAGCAGCTTTAGCGGGGGGGCTAAAGAGCAGTACTTC; CDR3 protein: CASSFSGGAKEQYF
CDR3 length: 12; V gene: TRBV12-3/TRBV12-4; J gene: TRBJ1-2; clone size: .; D gene: .; CDR3 DNA: TGTGCCAGCAGGCGACAGCTCTATGGCTACACCTTC; CDR3 protein: CASRRQLYGYTF
CDR3 length: 12; V gene: TRBV6-6; J gene: TRBJ2-3; clone size: .; D gene: .; CDR3 DNA: TGTGCCAGCGGCCCGGGGGGCGATACGCAGTATTTT; CDR3 protein: CASGPGGDTQYF
CDR3 length: 13; V gene: TRBV9; J gene: TRBJ1-2; clone size: .; D gene: TRBD1; CDR3 DNA: TGTGCCAGCAGCGCCGGGACAGGGAGTGGCTACACCTTC; CDR3 protein: CASSAGTGSGYTF
CDR3 length: 15; V gene: TRBV7-9; J gene: TRBJ1-3; clone size: medium-sized; D gene: .; CDR3 DNA: TGTGCCACCGATGCAACCTGGAGCTCTGGAAACACCATATATTTT; CDR3 protein: CATDATWSSGNTIYF
CDR3 length: 14; V gene: TRBV2; J gene: TRBJ1-4; clone size: .; D gene: .; CDR3 DNA: TGTGCCAGCAGTGAAACTCGACAGAGTGAAAAACTGTTTTTT; CDR3 protein: CASSETRQSEKLFF
CDR3 length: 15; V gene: TRBV15; J gene: TRBJ2-2; clone size: .; D gene: .; CDR3 DNA: TGTGCCACCAGCAGAGGCAGGGGGAACACCGGGGAGCTGTTTTTT; CDR3 protein: CATSRGRGNTGELFF
CDR3 length: 16; V gene: TRBV5-1; J gene: TRBJ1-3; clone size: once; D gene: TRBD1; CDR3 DNA: TGCGCCAGCAGCTTGGGAGGGACAGGGTCTGGAAACACCATATATTTT; CDR3 protein: CASSLGGTGSGNTIYF
CDR3 length: 13; V gene: TRBV7-9; J gene: TRBJ2-3; clone size: .; D gene: .; CDR3 DNA: TGTGCCAGCAGCCCGGAGGGGGCGATGGCGCAGTATTTT; CDR3 protein: CASSPEGAMAQYF
CDR3 length: 14; V gene: TRBV28; J gene: TRBJ1-5; clone size: .; D gene: TRBD1; CDR3 DNA: TGTGCCGCGCAGGGACAGCGTAACAATCAGCCCCAGCATTTT; CDR3 protein: CAAQGQRNNQPQHF
CDR3 length: 14; V gene: TRBV13; J gene: TRBJ1-1; clone size: .; D gene: .; CDR3 DNA: TGTGCCAGCAGCCGCGGGGATCGGGACACTGAAGCTTTCTTT; CDR3 protein: CASSRGDRDTEAFF
CDR3 length: 15; V gene: TRBV5-1; J gene: TRBJ2-2; clone size: .; D gene: .; CDR3 DNA: TGCGCCAGCAGCTTGACGACTGTGAACACCGGGGAGCTGTTTTTT; CDR3 protein: CASSLTTVNTGELFF
CDR3 length: 16; V gene: TRBV25-1; J gene: TRBJ1-2; clone size: .; D gene: TRBD1; CDR3 DNA: TGTGCCAGCAGTGAACTCGGGACAGGGGGATTGGATGGCTACACCTTC; CDR3 protein: CASSELGTGGLDGYTF
CDR3 length: 13; V gene: TRBV5-1; J gene: TRBJ1-1; clone size: .; D gene: .; CDR3 DNA: TGCGCCAGCAGCTTACAGGGGAACACTGAAGCTTTCTTT; CDR3 protein: CASSLQGNTEAFF
CDR3 length: 12; V gene: TRBV6-5; J gene: TRBJ2-3; clone size: .; D gene: .; CDR3 DNA: TGTGCCAGCAGCCTGGGGCCAGATACGCAGTATTTT; CDR3 protein: CASSLGPDTQYF
CDR3 length: 16; V gene: TRBV5-1; J gene: TRBJ2-2; clone size: .; D gene: .; CDR3 DNA: TGCGCCAGCAGCGTAATTGGGGGCCGGACCCGAGGGGAGCTGTTTTTT; CDR3 protein: CASSVIGGRTRGELFF
CDR3 length: 15; V gene: TRBV19; J gene: TRBJ2-3; clone size: .; D gene: .; CDR3 DNA: TGTGCCAGTAGTCAGAGGAGCGGTTCCACAGATACGCAGTATTTT; CDR3 protein: CASSQRSGSTDTQYF
CDR3 length: 16; V gene: TRBV4-1; J gene: TRBJ2-7; clone size: .; D gene: .; CDR3 DNA: TGCGCCAGCAGCCAAGATACCTCAACAGGAGACTACGAGCAGTACTTC; CDR3 protein: CASSQDTSTGDYEQYF
CDR3 length: 15; V gene: TRBV2; J gene: TRBJ1-1; clone size: .; D gene: TRBD1; CDR3 DNA: TGTGCCAGCCGAGAGCGGGACAGGGCCAACACTGAAGCTTTCTTT; CDR3 protein: CASRERDRANTEAFF
CDR3 length: 13; V gene: TRBV5-5; J gene: TRBJ2-1; clone size: .; D gene: .; CDR3 DNA: TGTGCCAGCACCCGGGACACCCGGAGTGAGCAGTTCTTC; CDR3 protein: CASTRDTRSEQFF
CDR3 length: 12; V gene: TRBV6-5; J gene: TRBJ1-1; clone size: once; D gene: .; CDR3 DNA: TGTGCCAGCAGTCCGGGACTCCCTGAAGCTTTCTTT; CDR3 protein: CASSPGLPEAFF
CDR3 length: 14; V gene: TRBV19; J gene: TRBJ1-1; clone size: .; D gene: .; CDR3 DNA: TGTGCCAGTAGTATCTCCCGGGTGCGGACTGAAGCTTTCTTT; CDR3 protein: CASSISRVRTEAFF
CDR3 length: 16; V gene: TRBV14; J gene: TRBJ1-6; clone size: .; D gene: .; CDR3 DNA: TGTGCCAGCAGCCAGACAGTCCGCTCCTATAATTCACCCCTCCACTTT; CDR3 protein: CASSQTVRSYNSPLHF
CDR3 length: 15; V gene: TRBV9; J gene: TRBJ2-2; clone size: .; D gene: TRBD2; CDR3 DNA: TGTGCCAGCAGCGTAGTAGCGGGGGACACCGGGGAGCTGTTTTTT; CDR3 protein: CASSVVAGDTGELFF
CDR3 length: 14; V gene: TRBV10-3; J gene: TRBJ1-1; clone size: .; D gene: .; CDR3 DNA: TGTGCCATCAGTGAGGGACTGTCCAAAACTGAAGCTTTCTTT; CDR3 protein: CAISEGLSKTEAFF
CDR3 length: 15; V gene: TRBV3-1/TRBV3-2; J gene: TRBJ2-5; clone size: .; D gene: TRBD1; CDR3 DNA: TGTGCCAGCAGCCCAAGGGGGACAGGGGGGGAGACCCAGTACTTC; CDR3 protein: CASSPRGTGGETQYF
CDR3 length: 16; V gene: TRBV6-1; J gene: TRBJ2-7; clone size: .; D gene: TRBD2; CDR3 DNA: TGTGCCAGCAGTGTAGACTTGGGCGGGGGCTCCTACGAGCAGTACTTC; CDR3 protein: CASSVDLGGGSYEQYF
CDR3 length: 14; V gene: TRBV2; J gene: TRBJ2-3; clone size: large; D gene: TRBD1; CDR3 DNA: TGTGCCAGCAAGGACAGGGGGAGCACAGATACGCAGTATTTT; CDR3 protein: CASKDRGSTDTQYF
CDR3 length: 16; V gene: TRBV14; J gene: TRBJ2-3; clone size: .; D gene: .; CDR3 DNA: TGTGCCAGCAGCCAATTGGGAGGACAGGGCACAGATACGCAGTATTTT; CDR3 protein: CASSQLGGQGTDTQYF
CDR3 length: 18; V gene: TRBV5-1; J gene: TRBJ2-6; clone size: .; D gene: TRBD1; CDR3 DNA: TGCGCCAGCAGGCGCCCGGGACAGCTGTCCTCTGGGGCCAACGTCCTGACTTTC; CDR3 protein: CASRRPGQLSSGANVLTF
CDR3 length: 16; V gene: TRBV15; J gene: TRBJ1-2; clone size: .; D gene: .; CDR3 DNA: TGTGCCACCAGCAGAGATCCCCGGGGAAAGAAGGATGGCTACACCTTC; CDR3 protein: CATSRDPRGKKDGYTF
CDR3 length: 13; V gene: TRBV5-6; J gene: TRBJ2-7; clone size: few; D gene: .; CDR3 DNA: TGTGCCAGCAGCTTGCCTAACCCGGGAGAGCAGTACTTC; CDR3 protein: CASSLPNPGEQYF
CDR3 length: 12; V gene: TRBV7-9; J gene: TRBJ2-7; clone size: .; D gene: .; CDR3 DNA: TGTGCCAGCAGCCCCCTATCCTACGAGCAGTACTTC; CDR3 protein: CASSPLSYEQYF
CDR3 length: 13; V gene: TRBV7-9; J gene: TRBJ1-3; clone size: large; D gene: TRBD1; CDR3 DNA: TGTGCCAGCAGTTCACAGGGGGCAGACACCATATATTTT; CDR3 protein: CASSSQGADTIYF
CDR3 length: 16; V gene: TRBV27; J gene: TRBJ1-2; clone size: .; D gene: TRBD1; CDR3 DNA: TGTGCCAGCAGCTCCCTAGGGACAGCCGCTAACTATGGCTACACCTTC; CDR3 protein: CASSSLGTAANYGYTF
CDR3 length: 15; V gene: TRBV7-8; J gene: TRBJ1-1; clone size: .; D gene: .; CDR3 DNA: TGTGCCAGCAGCTTGGCAGACAGACGGAACACTGAAGCTTTCTTT; CDR3 protein: CASSLADRRNTEAFF
CDR3 length: 18; V gene: TRBV7-2; J gene: TRBJ2-4; clone size: .; D gene: TRBD2; CDR3 DNA: TGTGCTAGCAGACTAGCGGGGGGGCCATCCCGAGCCAAAAACATTCAGTACTTC; CDR3 protein: CASRLAGGPSRAKNIQYF
CDR3 length: 16; V gene: TRBV19; J gene: TRBJ1-3; clone size: .; D gene: TRBD1; CDR3 DNA: TGTGCCAGCCGACAGGGTAGCCCAAGCTCTGGAAACACCATATATTTT; CDR3 protein: CASRQGSPSSGNTIYF
CDR3 length: 13; V gene: TRBV21-1; J gene: TRBJ1-4; clone size: .; D gene: .; CDR3 DNA: TGTGCCATCCAGGACAGGGTGGAGGAAAAACTGTTTTTT; CDR3 protein: CAIQDRVEEKLFF
CDR3 length: 16; V gene: TRBV6-2/TRBV6-3; J gene: TRBJ2-3; clone size: .; D gene: TRBD2; CDR3 DNA: TGTGCCAGCAGTAAGGGACTAGCGGGGGGGCTAAGTACGCAGTATTTT; CDR3 protein: CASSKGLAGGLSTQYF
CDR3 length: 17; V gene: TRBV7-2; J gene: TRBJ2-3; clone size: .; D gene: TRBD2; CDR3 DNA: TGTGCCAGCAGCCAGCAAGTGGCGGGGGGGCCGCAAGATACGCAGTATTTT; CDR3 protein: CASSQQVAGGPQDTQYF
CDR3 length: 15; V gene: TRBV7-9; J gene: TRBJ1-1; clone size: .; D gene: TRBD1; CDR3 DNA: TGTGCCAGCAGCCAACCAAGACAGGGAGAAACTGAAGCTTTCTTT; CDR3 protein: CASSQPRQGETEAFF
CDR3 length: 14; V gene: TRBV29-1; J gene: TRBJ2-1; clone size: .; D gene: .; CDR3 DNA: TGCAGCGTTGAAGTGCTCAGCTCCTACAATGAGCAGTTCTTC; CDR3 protein: CSVEVLSSYNEQFF
CDR3 length: 16; V gene: TRBV7-6; J gene: TRBJ2-5; clone size: .; D gene: TRBD2; CDR3 DNA: TGTGCCAGCAGCTCGGGACTAGCGGGGGGGTTGAAGACCCAGTACTTC; CDR3 protein: CASSSGLAGGLKTQYF
CDR3 length: 14; V gene: TRBV5-1; J gene: TRBJ1-2; clone size: .; D gene: .; CDR3 DNA: TGCGCCAGCAGCTTGGCACAGGGTAAAGGTGGCTACACCTTC; CDR3 protein: CASSLAQGKGGYTF
CDR3 length: 13; V gene: TRBV7-8; J gene: TRBJ2-5; clone size: .; D gene: TRBD1; CDR3 DNA: TGTGCCAGCAGCCCTACAGGGGGCGAGACCCAGTACTTC; CDR3 protein: CASSPTGGETQYF
CDR3 length: 16; V gene: TRBV18; J gene: TRBJ2-3; clone size: .; D gene: TRBD2; CDR3 DNA: TGTGCCAGCTCACCATACGGGACTAGCCCCACAGATACGCAGTATTTT; CDR3 protein: CASSPYGTSPTDTQYF
CDR3 length: 12; V gene: TRBV5-1; J gene: TRBJ2-7; clone size: .; D gene: .; CDR3 DNA: TGCGCCAGCAGCTCCCTGGGGAGCGAGCAGTACTTC; CDR3 protein: CASSSLGSEQYF
CDR3 length: 12; V gene: TRBV12-3/TRBV12-4; J gene: TRBJ2-1; clone size: .; D gene: .; CDR3 DNA: TGTGCCAGCAGTTTACCTTACAATGAGCAGTTCTTC; CDR3 protein: CASSLPYNEQFF
CDR3 length: 14; V gene: TRBV19; J gene: TRBJ2-7; clone size: once; D gene: TRBD1; CDR3 DNA: TGTGCCAGCCAGGGACAGGGAGGTTCGGACGAGCAGTACTTC; CDR3 protein: CASQGQGGSDEQYF